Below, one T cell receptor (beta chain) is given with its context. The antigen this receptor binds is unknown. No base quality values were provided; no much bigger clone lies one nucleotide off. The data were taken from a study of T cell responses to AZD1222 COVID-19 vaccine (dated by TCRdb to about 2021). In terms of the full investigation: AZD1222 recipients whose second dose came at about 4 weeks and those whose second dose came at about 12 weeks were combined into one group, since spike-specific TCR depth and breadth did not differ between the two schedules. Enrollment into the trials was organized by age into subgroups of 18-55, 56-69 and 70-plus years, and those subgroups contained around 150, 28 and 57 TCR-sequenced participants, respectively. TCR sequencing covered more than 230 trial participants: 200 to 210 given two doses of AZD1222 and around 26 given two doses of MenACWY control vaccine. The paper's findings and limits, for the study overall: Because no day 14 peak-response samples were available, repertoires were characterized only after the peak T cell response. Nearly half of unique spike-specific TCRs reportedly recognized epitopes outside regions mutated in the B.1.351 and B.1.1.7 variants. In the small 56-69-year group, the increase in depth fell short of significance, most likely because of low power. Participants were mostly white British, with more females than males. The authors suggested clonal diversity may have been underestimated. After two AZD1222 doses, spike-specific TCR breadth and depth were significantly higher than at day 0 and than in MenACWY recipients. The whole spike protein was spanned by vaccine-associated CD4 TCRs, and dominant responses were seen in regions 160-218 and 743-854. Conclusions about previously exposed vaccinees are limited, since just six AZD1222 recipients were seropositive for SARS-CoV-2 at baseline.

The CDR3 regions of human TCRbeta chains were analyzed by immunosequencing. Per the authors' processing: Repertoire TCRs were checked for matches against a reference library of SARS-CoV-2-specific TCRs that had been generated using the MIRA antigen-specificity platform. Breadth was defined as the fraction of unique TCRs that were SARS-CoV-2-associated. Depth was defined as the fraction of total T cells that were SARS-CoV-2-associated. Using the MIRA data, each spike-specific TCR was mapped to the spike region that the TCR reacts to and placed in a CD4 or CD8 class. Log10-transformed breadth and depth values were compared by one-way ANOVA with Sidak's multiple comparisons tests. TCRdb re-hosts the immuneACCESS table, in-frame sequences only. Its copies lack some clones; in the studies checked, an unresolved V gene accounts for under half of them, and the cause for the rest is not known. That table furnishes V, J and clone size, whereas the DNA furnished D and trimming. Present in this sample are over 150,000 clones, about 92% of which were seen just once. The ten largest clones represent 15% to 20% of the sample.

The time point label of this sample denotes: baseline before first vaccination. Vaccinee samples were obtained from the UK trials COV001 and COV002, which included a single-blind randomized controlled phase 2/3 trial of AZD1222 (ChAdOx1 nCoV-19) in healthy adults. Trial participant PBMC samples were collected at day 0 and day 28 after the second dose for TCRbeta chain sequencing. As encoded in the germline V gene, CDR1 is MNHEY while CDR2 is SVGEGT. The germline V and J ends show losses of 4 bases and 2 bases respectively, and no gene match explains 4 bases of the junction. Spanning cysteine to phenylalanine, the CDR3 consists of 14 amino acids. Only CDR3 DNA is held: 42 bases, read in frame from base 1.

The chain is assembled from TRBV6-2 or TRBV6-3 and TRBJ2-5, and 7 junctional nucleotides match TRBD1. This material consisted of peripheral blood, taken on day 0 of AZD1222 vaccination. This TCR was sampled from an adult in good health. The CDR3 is CASSWFRGQETQYF. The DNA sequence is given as TGTGCCAGCAGTTGGTTCAGGGGGCAAGAGACCCAGTACTTC.